The entry below gives a single TCR beta chain sequence along with its context. CDR3 length: 14 residues. V was shortened by 0 bases and J by 0 bases, with 4 bases between the two germline ends. Germline CDR1 and CDR2: LGHNA and YNFKEQ. Self-reported history from a screening survey and questionnaire set each donor's cohort. Two negative PCRs, clearance, or symptom resolution characterized the recovered Cohort 3 donors. The data originate from a study of blood T cell repertoires in COVID-19. The method was immunoSEQ multiplex PCR; TCRdb's version includes in-frame clones alone and lacks a portion of them. The sample contains fewer than 300,000 clones, 75% to 95% of which appear only once.

Source material: PBMCs or T cells enriched from blood (not recorded which). The source is a woman aged 30 to 39 who had recovered from COVID-19. J is TRBJ2-3 and V is TRBV4-2, with unresolved D. The CDR3 DNA is TGTGCCAGCAGCCAAGAATCTAGCACAGATACGCAGTATTTT. Translated, it gives CASSQESSTDTQYF.